The present TCR beta chain was sequenced within a study of blood T cell repertoires in COVID-19. Study background: Whether acute or convalescent, the COVID-19 samples came from the United States, Italy and Spain.

Repertoires were generated with immunoSEQ multiplex PCR, while TCRdb's copy carries only in-frame clones and drops some. The table lists about 210,000 clones, roughly 82% of them singletons. This CDR3 region has 14 residues. Germline-derived CDR1 and CDR2 are SGHNT and YYREEE (reference sequence). The TCR comes from a woman aged 60-70 years with COVID-19, enrolled during active disease. Sequencing was performed on peripheral blood. The chain combines TRBV5-4 with TRBJ2-2; TRBD1 agrees at 10 bases. The CDR3 region is CALARDRGSGELFF. The CDR3 nucleotides are TGTGCACTCGCCCGGGACAGGGGTTCCGGGGAGCTGTTTTTT.